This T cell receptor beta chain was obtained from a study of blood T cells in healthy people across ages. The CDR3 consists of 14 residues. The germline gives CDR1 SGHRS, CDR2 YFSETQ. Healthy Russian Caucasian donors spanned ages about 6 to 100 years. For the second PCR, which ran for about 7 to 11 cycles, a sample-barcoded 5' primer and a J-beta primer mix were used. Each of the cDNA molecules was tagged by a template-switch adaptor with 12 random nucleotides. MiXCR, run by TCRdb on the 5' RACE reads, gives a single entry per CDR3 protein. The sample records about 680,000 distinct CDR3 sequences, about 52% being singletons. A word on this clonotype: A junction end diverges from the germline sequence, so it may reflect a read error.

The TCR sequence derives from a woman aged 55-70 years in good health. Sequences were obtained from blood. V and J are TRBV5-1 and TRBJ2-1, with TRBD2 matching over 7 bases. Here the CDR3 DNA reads TGCACCAGCAGTCCGAGGGAGGGCTACAATGAGCAGTTCTTC. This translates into CTSSPREGYNEQFF.